This TCR beta chain was sequenced in a study of PD-1 blockade in classical Hodgkin lymphoma. On the study more broadly: Every 2 weeks, patients got 3 mg/kg intravenous nivolumab. General study results and limits: Partial responders and progressors had significantly lower baseline TCR diversity. Healthy donors were reported to have higher baseline TCR diversity than newly diagnosed patients.

Time point noted: cycle 4 day 1 (C4D1), after 6 weeks of nivolumab. Autologous stem cell transplantation was followed by relapse in every patient, and brentuximab vedotin exposure varied. PBMCs were thawed, and CD8+ T cells were then isolated from them by magnetic negative selection. The best responses consisted of complete response, partial response or progressive disease. About this clone itself: Antigen specificity is unknown.

V was clipped by 4 bases and J by 2 bases; unmatched bases: 8. CDR1 is MGHDK and CDR2 is SYGVNS in the germline V gene. The CDR3 is 15 amino acids. Sequencing used immunoSEQ multiplex PCR; TCRdb keeps in-frame clones, though not all of them. The sample carries some 18,000 clones, 88% recorded once. The sequencing here drew on CD8+ T cells from blood, taken before the fourth cycle of nivolumab. The rearrangement uses TRBV25-1 and TRBJ2-7, with TRBD1 identical over 7 bases. The sequence derives from a human donor with classical Hodgkin lymphoma. CDR3 loop: CASSGSTGVPYEQYF. The DNA of the CDR3 is TGTGCCAGCAGTGGTTCTACAGGGGTGCCCTACGAGCAGTACTTC.